A single sample is the source of the 32 T cell receptor beta chains below, sequenced in a study of cytomegalovirus exposure and HLA in healthy donors. Primers included in the PCR were 60 Vbeta and 13 Jbeta primers. Measured with immunoSEQ multiplex PCR; TCRdb has only the in-frame clones, and not every one. The table lists some 66,000 clones, approximately 78% of them singletons. The sequencing sample was made of PBMCs. Receptors were obtained from a man aged 40-49 years in good health and CMV-seronegative.

V gene TRBV6-4 combines with J gene TRBJ2-7; 14 bases match TRBD2. The CDR3 is 17 amino acids. Germline CDR1 MRHNA, CDR2 SNTAGT. V shed 6 bases, J shed 3 bases, and the junction held 10 bases outside the gene matches. CDR3 DNA sequence: TGTGCCAGCAGGGGGGGGACTAGCGGGAGTTGCGACTACGAGCAGTACTTC. Protein product: CASRGGTSGSCDYEQYF.

This clone was observed a handful of times. The chain combines TRBV6-6 with TRBJ2-7; 8 positions match TRBD2. Trimming at V came to 5 bases and at J to 4 bases, leaving 10 bases not matched to a gene. CDR1 is MNHNY and CDR2 is SVGAGI in the germline V gene (reference sequence). The CDR3 loop spans 15 amino acids. The CDR3 coding sequence is TGTGCCAGCAGTACCGGGGGGGAGGGAGGGTACGAGCAGTACTTC. Translation gives CASSTGGEGGYEQYF.

This clone was seen more than once but under ten times. The rearrangement uses TRBV6-5 and TRBJ1-2, with D perhaps TRBD1 (5 bases). This CDR3 contains 16 residues. V gave up 4 bases and J gave up 6 bases, with 21 bases separating them. The germline CDR1 and CDR2 sequences are MNHEY and SVGAGI. The CDR3 region has the DNA TGTGCCAGCAGTTTATCTTCCGCCGGGGGGAGAGATGGCTACACCTTC. It is translated as CASSLSSAGGRDGYTF.

The J gene is TRBJ1-1, the V gene TRBV18; maybe TRBD1 (5 bases). Germline V lookup: CDR1 KGHSH, CDR2 LQKENI. The length of the CDR3 is 15 residues. V was trimmed by 2 bases and J by 0 bases, leaving 10 bases between them. The CDR3 bases are TGTGCCAGCTCACCAACAGGAACGGTGAACACTGAAGCTTTCTTT. Translation: CASSPTGTVNTEAFF.

This clone was detected only once. V and J are TRBV5-4 and TRBJ2-1; 11 bases line up with TRBD2. J lost 10 bases, V lost 0 bases, and 15 bases had no gene match. CDR1 is SGHNT, CDR2 YYREEE, per germline (reference sequence). This CDR3 region has 18 residues. The CDR3: CASSLDLGSLAGDDEQFF. Here the CDR3 DNA reads TGTGCCAGCAGCTTGGACCTCGGTTCACTAGCGGGAGATGACGAGCAGTTCTTC.

This clone was detected a few times. V and J are TRBV6-1 and TRBJ1-2; D is possibly TRBD1 (6 bases). CDR1 and CDR2 from the germline V gene are MNHNS and SASEGT. CDR3 length: 13 amino acids. The V gene lost 2 bases and the J gene lost 4 bases, with 8 bases spanning the gap. CDR3 nucleotides: TGTGCCAGCAGTGAACACAGGGTCTATGGCTACACCTTC. Amino acid sequence: CASSEHRVYGYTF.

This clone was observed a single time. This sequence joins TRBV29-1 and TRBJ2-3; 7 nucleotides align to TRBD2. After removal of 3 bases from V and 5 bases from J, the junction contained 5 bases not matched to a gene. Per the germline V gene, CDR1 is SQVTM and CDR2 is ANQGSEA. This CDR3 spans 13 amino acids. The CDR3 sequence is CSVEGGSGDTQYF. CDR3 in DNA: TGCAGCGTTGAGGGGGGGTCTGGAGATACGCAGTATTTT.

This clone was seen a single time. The chain employs TRBV11-2 and TRBJ1-1; D perhaps matches TRBD1 (5 bases). The CDR3 runs to 15 residues. Per the germline V gene, CDR1 is SGHAT and CDR2 is FQNNGV. Trimming stripped 7 bases from V and 1 base from J, with 16 bases between. The CDR3 sequence: CASKGVLDRNTEAFF. CDR3 in DNA: TGTGCCAGCAAAGGGGTATTGGATAGGAACACTGAAGCTTTCTTT.

The chain is built from TRBV19 and TRBJ2-2, with D tentatively TRBD2 (5 bases). This CDR3 is 16 amino acids long. V lost 2 bases and J lost 5, with 15 bases in between. Germline CDR1 LNHDA, CDR2 SQIVND (reference sequence). CDR3 sequence (DNA): TGTGCCAGTAGTATAAGTGGGCGCCGCGGGACCGGGGAGCTGTTTTTT. Its translation is CASSISGRRGTGELFF. Combining the CDR3 with reference TRBV19 and TRBJ2-2 gives the whole variable domain DGGITQSPKYLFRKEGQNVTLSCEQNLNHDAMYWYRQDPGQGLRLIYYSQIVNDFQKGDIAEGYSVSREKKESFPLTVTSAQKNPTAFYLCASSISGRRGTGELFFGEGSRLTVL.

This clone appeared a few times. J is TRBJ2-7 and V is TRBV6-1, with 8 positions matching TRBD2. Germline trimming cut 4 bases from V and 3 bases from J; bases unmatched to any gene: 5. Germline assignment: CDR1 MNHNS and CDR2 SASEGT. The CDR3 extends over 14 amino acids. The DNA of the CDR3 is TGTGCCAGCAGTGGGGTAGCGGGGAGCTACGAGCAGTACTTC. Translated, it gives CASSGVAGSYEQYF.

V and J are TRBV28 and TRBJ1-1; D is uncertain. The V gene's germline CDR1 is MDHEN and CDR2 SYDVKM. The length of the CDR3 is 13 residues. The ends were cut back, 4 bases at V and 12 bases at J, with 18 bases in the middle. CDR3 bases: TGTGCCAGCAGTTCCCCCCCCGCAGGAAGGTCTTTCTTT. Translation: CASSSPPAGRSFF.

The chain couples TRBV5-1 to TRBJ1-2, with D hard to call. Trimming cost V 0 bases and J 4 bases, with 13 bases left between them. The V gene's germline CDR1 is SGHRS and CDR2 YFSETQ. The CDR3 length is 15 residues. The CDR3 loop reads CASSLDWPEVYGYTF. The CDR3 coding sequence is TGCGCCAGCAGCTTGGATTGGCCGGAGGTCTATGGCTACACCTTC.

This chain uses TRBV5-1 with TRBJ2-1, with 9 bases fitting TRBD1. V shed 4 bases, J shed 5 bases, and the junction held 10 bases outside the gene matches. Germline lookup yields CDR1 SGHRS and CDR2 YFSETQ. This CDR3 is 16 amino acids long. DNA of the CDR3: TGCGCCAGCAGCCCCATGGGACAGGGATCCCACAATGAGCAGTTCTTC. It translates to CASSPMGQGSHNEQFF.

V and J are TRBV19 and TRBJ1-4, with D possibly being TRBD1 (5 bases). The CDR3 totals 14 residues. V was clipped by 6 bases and J by 6 bases, with 14 bases between them. Germline CDR1 reads LNHDA; CDR2 reads SQIVND (reference sequence). CDR3 in amino acids: CASRRQPKDEKLFF. CDR3 coding DNA: TGTGCCAGTAGAAGACAGCCTAAGGATGAAAAACTGTTTTTT.

This chain connects TRBV11-2 to TRBJ2-7; D call uncertain. The CDR3 loop spans 14 amino acids. Germline V CDR1 and CDR2: SGHAT, FQNNGV. Trimming cost V 3 bases and J 4 bases, with 13 bases left between them. CDR3 nucleotide sequence: TGTGCCAGCAGCTTCGGGTCCTCCGCGTACGAGCAGTACTTC. Protein sequence: CASSFGSSAYEQYF.

The rearrangement links TRBV5-1 to TRBJ1-1; a possible D gene is TRBD1 (6 bases). The CDR3 is 14 residues long. The V and J ends lost 5 bases and 4 bases respectively, with 15 bases between them. Germline CDR1 reads SGHRS; CDR2 reads YFSETQ. CDR3 loop: CASRATGSSTEAFF. The CDR3 nucleotides are TGCGCCAGCAGGGCTACAGGGTCGAGCACTGAAGCTTTCTTT.

This clone was found a few times. V gene TRBV11-2 combines with J gene TRBJ2-2; 9 bases match TRBD2. With V trimmed by 5 bases and J by 5 bases, 12 bases remained unmatched. CDR3 size: 17 residues. CDR1 is SGHAT and CDR2 is FQNNGV in the germline V gene. In DNA form, the CDR3 reads TGTGCCAGCAGCCAGTCCGGGACTAGCCCGAGAACCGGGGAGCTGTTTTTT. Amino acids: CASSQSGTSPRTGELFF.

Worth noting for this clone: Other DNA sequences in this sample translate to the same CDR3. The chain has TRBV2 and TRBJ2-3; the D is unclear. Germline lookup yields CDR1 SNHLY and CDR2 FYNNEI. There are 14 residues in the CDR3. V lost 4 bases and J lost 0, with 8 bases in between. This CDR3 is CASSVGSSTDTQYF. As DNA, the CDR3 is TGTGCCAGCAGTGTGGGTAGCAGCACAGATACGCAGTATTTT.

V gene TRBV5-6 combines with J gene TRBJ1-1; D call uncertain. V was shortened by 2 bases and J by 8 bases, with 10 bases between the two germline ends. The germline CDR1 and CDR2 sequences are SGHDT and YYEEEE. The CDR3 is 12 amino acids. In nucleotides, the CDR3 is TGTGCCAGCAGCTTCTGGAGAGCCGAAGCTTTCTTT. Protein product: CASSFWRAEAFF.

The chain is built from TRBV6-4 and TRBJ2-3; TRBD2 aligns across 7 bases. CDR1 MRHNA and CDR2 SNTAGT come from the germline V gene. J lost 4 bases, V lost 6 bases, and 4 bases had no gene match. The CDR3 totals 13 residues. Written as DNA, the CDR3 is TGTGCCAGCAGCCCCGGGGGGTCAGATACGCAGTATTTT. Amino acid sequence: CASSPGGSDTQYF.

This clone was picked up a small number of times. V and J are TRBV10-1 and TRBJ2-3; 10 bases fit TRBD2. From germline, CDR1 is WNHNN and CDR2 SYGVQD (reference sequence). The CDR3 sequence is 15 residues long. The J segment lost 1 base and the V segment lost 4 bases, leaving 2 bases of the junction unmatched. The CDR3 protein is CASSVGTSGTDTQYF. CDR3 in DNA: TGCGCCAGCAGTGTCGGGACTAGCGGCACAGATACGCAGTATTTT.

The chain has TRBV19 and TRBJ2-6, with a tentative D call TRBD2 (5 bases). CDR3 size: 15 residues. Trimming removed 3 bases from V and 4 bases from J, with 10 bases in between. The germline V gene has CDR1 LNHDA and CDR2 SQIVND (reference sequence). The CDR3 protein is CASSMRGYGANVLTF. In nucleotides, the CDR3 is TGTGCCAGTAGTATGAGAGGGTACGGGGCCAACGTCCTGACTTTC.

The chain carries TRBV9 and TRBJ1-2; D unclear. The CDR3 spans 16 residues. Between the trimmed V and J ends, which lost 0 bases and 3 bases, there was a span of 15 bases. CDR1 is SGDLS and CDR2 is YYNGEE in the germline V gene. For the CDR3, the DNA is TGTGCCAGCAGCGTAGTGTCGGAAGGGAGCTACTATGGCTACACCTTC. This codes for CASSVVSEGSYYGYTF.

The CDR3 DNA reads TGTGCCATCAGTTCATACGACAGGGTGGAAGAGACCCAGTACTTC. Translation gives CAISSYDRVEETQYF. The V gene is TRBV10-3, the J gene TRBJ2-5; the match to TRBD1 covers 7 bases. The CDR3 has 15 amino acids. CDR1 is ENHRY, CDR2 SYGVKD, per germline. Losses at the gene ends were 5 bases for V and 3 bases for J; bases not matched to a gene: 9.

The chain carries TRBV5-1 and TRBJ2-5, with a possible D match to TRBD1 (5 bases). Germline V gene data show CDR1 as SGHRS and CDR2 as YFSETQ. The length of the CDR3 is 15 residues. V was cut by 1 base and J by 2 bases, with 12 bases left in between. The CDR3 DNA reads TGCGCCAGCAGCTTGAGACAGAGTGGTCAAGAGACCCAGTACTTC. The encoded protein is CASSLRQSGQETQYF.

V gene TRBV14 combines with J gene TRBJ2-7, with D possibly matching TRBD2 (6 bases). CDR1 SGHDN and CDR2 FVKESK come from the germline V gene. The CDR3 contains 13 residues. V was cut by 8 bases and J by 7 bases, with 18 bases left in between. CDR3 nucleotide sequence: TGTGCCAGCCGGAGGGCTCTTTGGGAAGAGCAGTACTTC. This gives the protein CASRRALWEEQYF.

The chain links TRBV2 to TRBJ2-5; the match to TRBD2 covers 12 bases. The CDR3 is 14 amino acids. Per the germline V gene, CDR1 is SNHLY and CDR2 is FYNNEI. The trim removed 4 bases at V and 4 bases at J, leaving 1 base unmatched. CDR3 amino acids: CASSGGLAGETQYF. CDR3 DNA sequence: TGTGCCAGCAGTGGGGGACTAGCGGGAGAGACCCAGTACTTC.

The rearrangement uses TRBV5-1 and TRBJ2-1; TRBD2 matches 14 bases. Germline V gene data show CDR1 as SGHRS and CDR2 as YFSETQ. V shed 0 bases, J shed 8 bases, and the junction held 4 bases outside the gene matches. The CDR3 has 16 amino acids. The CDR3 region has the DNA TGCGCCAGCAGCTTGGCGACTAGCGGGGGGGCTCATGAGCAGTTCTTC. Amino acid sequence: CASSLATSGGAHEQFF.

This clone appeared a few times. The chain recombines TRBV19 with TRBJ1-1; 7 nucleotides align to TRBD1. V shed 3 bases, J shed 2 bases, and the junction held 6 bases outside the gene matches. CDR3 length equals 15 residues. Germline CDR1 is LNHDA and CDR2 is SQIVND (reference sequence). CDR3 coding DNA: TGTGCCAGTAGTATTATCCCAGGGGGAAACACTGAAGCTTTCTTT. Translating it yields CASSIIPGGNTEAFF.

The genes are TRBV5-1 and TRBJ1-4; possibly TRBD1 for D (5 bases). This CDR3 spans 13 amino acids. Germline CDR1 SGHRS, CDR2 YFSETQ. Trimming stripped 4 bases from V and 7 bases from J, with 11 bases between. In DNA form, the CDR3 reads TGCGCCAGCAGCCGGGGGGGTAGTGAAAAACTGTTTTTT. This sequence encodes CASSRGGSEKLFF.

The chain combines TRBV14 with TRBJ1-3; no reliable D call. Germline V gives CDR1 SGHDN, CDR2 FVKESK. Trimming shortened V by 4 bases and J by 4 bases, and 11 bases separated the two germline ends. This CDR3 comprises 14 residues. The CDR3 DNA reads TGTGCCAGCAGCCTCAACAGCTTCGGAAACACCATATATTTT. Protein sequence: CASSLNSFGNTIYF.

This rearrangement joins TRBV15 to TRBJ1-6, with D perhaps TRBD1 (5 bases). The germline V gene has CDR1 LNHNV and CDR2 YYDKDF (reference sequence). V was trimmed by 2 bases and J by 7 bases, leaving 12 bases between them. The CDR3 extends over 15 amino acids. The CDR3 is CATSRLGGANSPLHF. CDR3 nucleotide sequence: TGTGCCACCAGCAGACTCGGGGGAGCCAATTCACCCCTCCACTTT. The full variable domain, in which reference TRBV15 and TRBJ1-6 provide the parts outside the CDR3, is DAMVIQNPRYQVTQFGKPVTLSCSQTLNHNVMYWYQQKSSQAPKLLFHYYDKDFNNEADTPDNFQSRRPNTSFCFLDIRSPGLGDTAMYLCATSRLGGANSPLHFGNGTRLTVT.